Below, 14 T cell receptor beta chains from the same sample are listed, as sequenced in a study of T cell changes during pregnancy in multiple sclerosis. This table comes from immunoSEQ multiplex PCR, and its TCRdb copy is limited to in-frame clones, with some not included. The sample lists some 45,000 clones, around 92% occurring once. The starting material was CD4+ T cells from peripheral blood mononuclear cells, obtained after pregnancy. These receptors came from a female donor in good health, enrolled as a control in a pregnancy study.

This clone was detected only once. This chain links TRBV19 with TRBJ2-3; a weak D match, TRBD2 (7 bases). Germline values: CDR1 LNHDA, CDR2 SQIVND (reference sequence). CDR3 length equals 14 residues. V lost 5 bases and J lost 4, with 13 bases in between. In DNA, the CDR3 is TGTGCCAGTAGTTCTACGGGGGGCGCAGATACGCAGTATTTT. Translating gives CASSSTGGADTQYF. The whole variable domain, remainder taken from reference TRBV19 and TRBJ2-3, is DGGITQSPKYLFRKEGQNVTLSCEQNLNHDAMYWYRQDPGQGLRLIYYSQIVNDFQKGDIAEGYSVSREKKESFPLTVTSAQKNPTAFYLCASSSTGGADTQYFGPGTRLTVL.

The rearrangement links TRBV4-2 to TRBJ1-1, with 9 bases that match TRBD1. With V trimmed by 1 base and J by 5 bases, 14 bases remained unmatched. There are 18 residues in the CDR3. Germline-derived CDR1 and CDR2 are LGHNA and YNFKEQ. The CDR3 loop reads CASSQGTGGAYGLTEAFF. The CDR3 region has the DNA TGTGCCAGCAGCCAAGGAACAGGGGGCGCATATGGCCTAACTGAAGCTTTCTTT.

V is TRBV7-9 and J is TRBJ1-2; D may be TRBD1 (6 bases). V gave up 8 bases and J gave up 0 bases, with 22 bases separating them. There are 17 residues in the CDR3. From germline, CDR1 is SEHNR and CDR2 FQNEAQ (reference sequence). The DNA of the CDR3 is TGTGCCAGCTTAAGCCGGCAGGGGCTTGAGTCTAACTATGGCTACACCTTC. Encoded protein: CASLSRQGLESNYGYTF.

The CDR3 DNA sequence: TGTGCCAGCAGCGACAGGGTGGGGAACATTCAGTACTTC. The encoded protein is CASSDRVGNIQYF. The J gene is TRBJ2-4, the V gene TRBV7-2; 7 bases are shared with TRBD1. CDR3 length equals 13 residues. V gave up 5 bases and J gave up 7 bases; unmatched junction bases: 5. Germline loops: CDR1 SGHTA, CDR2 FQGNSA.

The chain recombines TRBV14 with TRBJ1-2, with 11 bases aligning to TRBD1. Germline CDR1 reads SGHDN; CDR2 reads FVKESK. The V segment lost 0 bases and the J segment 4 bases; nucleotides outside the gene matches: 4. The CDR3 is 16 residues long. The CDR3 is CASSQERTGGIYGYTF. The CDR3, as DNA: TGTGCCAGCAGCCAAGAGAGGACAGGGGGCATCTATGGCTACACCTTC.

Written as DNA, the CDR3 is TGTGCCAGCAGTTACGGGGGTCTGAGCTACACCTTC. Protein product: CASSYGGLSYTF. The rearrangement links TRBV28 to TRBJ1-2, with D possibly TRBD1 on 5 matching bases. V was shortened by 4 bases and J by 9 bases, with 12 bases between the two germline ends. This CDR3 spans 12 amino acids. CDR1 and CDR2 (germline): MDHEN, SYDVKM.

The V call is TRBV7-6, the J call TRBJ2-3; D gene uncertain. Trimming removed 2 bases at V and 6 bases at J, with 21 bases between. The germline CDR1 and CDR2 sequences are SGHVS and FNYEAQ. CDR3 length equals 17 residues. The CDR3 nucleotides are TGTGCCAGCAGCTTAAGCGCCATTACCCGGATTGGGGATACGCAGTATTTT. Its translation: CASSLSAITRIGDTQYF.

This chain links TRBV7-2 with TRBJ1-3; a possible D gene is TRBD1 (6 bases). Germline values: CDR1 SGHTA, CDR2 FQGNSA. Between the trimmed V and J ends, which lost 1 base and 2 bases, there was a span of 12 bases. This CDR3 has 16 residues. DNA of the CDR3: TGTGCCAGCAGCTTAGGAGGGGGGGTACCTGGAAACACCATATATTTT. It yields the protein CASSLGGGVPGNTIYF.

The V gene is TRBV6-1, the J gene TRBJ2-1; 9 positions agree with TRBD2. Germline trimming cut 2 bases from V and 6 bases from J; bases unmatched to any gene: 8. The CDR3 contains 16 residues. The germline gives CDR1 MNHNS, CDR2 SASEGT. CDR3 in amino acids: CASSEMPSGGPNEQFF. CDR3 DNA: TGTGCCAGCAGTGAAATGCCGAGCGGGGGGCCCAATGAGCAGTTCTTC.

The V gene is TRBV28, the J gene TRBJ1-2; 7 positions agree with TRBD1. The germline CDR1 and CDR2 sequences are MDHEN and SYDVKM. This CDR3 is built from 13 residues. V trimming: 3 bases; J trimming: 5 bases; junction bases outside the gene matches: 3. The CDR3 loop is CASSLEQGYGYTF. The CDR3 coding sequence is TGTGCCAGCAGTTTGGAACAGGGGTATGGCTACACCTTC.

The CDR3 region is CASTSPSGGAVDTQYF. The CDR3 region has the DNA TGTGCCAGCACCTCACCTAGCGGGGGGGCCGTGGATACGCAGTATTTT. V and J are TRBV6-6 and TRBJ2-3; 12 bases fit TRBD2. CDR1 is MNHNY and CDR2 is SVGAGI in the germline V gene (reference sequence). The V gene end was trimmed by 7 bases and the J gene end by 6 bases; junction bases not matched to a gene: 11. This CDR3 contains 16 residues.

In nucleotides, the CDR3 is TGTGCCATCAGGGGGACAGGGGAGGTCGTGAACACTGAAGCTTTCTTT. It codes for CAIRGTGEVVNTEAFF. V is TRBV10-3 and J is TRBJ1-1; 10 nucleotides line up with TRBD1. The CDR3 has 16 residues. The germline V gene has CDR1 ENHRY and CDR2 SYGVKD. The V segment lost 6 bases and the J segment 0 bases; nucleotides outside the gene matches: 7.

The sample holds one count of this clone. V gene TRBV7-2 combines with J gene TRBJ2-7; tentatively, D is TRBD2 (7 bases). Germline V gives CDR1 SGHTA, CDR2 FQGNSA. V lost 3 bases and J lost 1, with 13 bases in between. This CDR3 has 15 amino acids. The CDR3 nucleotides are TGTGCCAGCAGCTTGGGGGGGGCAAGTTCCTACGAGCAGTACTTC. Translation gives CASSLGGASSYEQYF.

The CDR3 DNA reads TGTGCCAGCAGTTTGTACTCTAGCGGGGACTACGAGCAGTACTTC. Amino acid sequence: CASSLYSSGDYEQYF. The rearrangement joins TRBV28 to TRBJ2-7, with TRBD2 matching 9 bases. Germline V gene data show CDR1 as MDHEN and CDR2 as SYDVKM. V lost 3 bases to trimming and J lost 3 bases; unmatched junction nucleotides: 6. The CDR3 runs to 15 residues.